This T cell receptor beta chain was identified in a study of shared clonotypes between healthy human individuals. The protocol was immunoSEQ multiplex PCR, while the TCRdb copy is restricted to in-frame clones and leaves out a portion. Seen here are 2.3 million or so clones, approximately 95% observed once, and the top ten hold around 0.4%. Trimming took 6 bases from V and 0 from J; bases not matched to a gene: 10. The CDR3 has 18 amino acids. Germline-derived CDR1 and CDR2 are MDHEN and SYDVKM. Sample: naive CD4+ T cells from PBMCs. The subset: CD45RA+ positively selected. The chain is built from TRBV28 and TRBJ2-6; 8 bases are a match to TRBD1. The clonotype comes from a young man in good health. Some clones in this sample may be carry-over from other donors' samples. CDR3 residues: CASSLVWDRSSGANVLTF. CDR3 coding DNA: TGTGCCAGCAGCCTAGTTTGGGACAGGAGCTCTGGGGCCAACGTCCTGACTTTC.